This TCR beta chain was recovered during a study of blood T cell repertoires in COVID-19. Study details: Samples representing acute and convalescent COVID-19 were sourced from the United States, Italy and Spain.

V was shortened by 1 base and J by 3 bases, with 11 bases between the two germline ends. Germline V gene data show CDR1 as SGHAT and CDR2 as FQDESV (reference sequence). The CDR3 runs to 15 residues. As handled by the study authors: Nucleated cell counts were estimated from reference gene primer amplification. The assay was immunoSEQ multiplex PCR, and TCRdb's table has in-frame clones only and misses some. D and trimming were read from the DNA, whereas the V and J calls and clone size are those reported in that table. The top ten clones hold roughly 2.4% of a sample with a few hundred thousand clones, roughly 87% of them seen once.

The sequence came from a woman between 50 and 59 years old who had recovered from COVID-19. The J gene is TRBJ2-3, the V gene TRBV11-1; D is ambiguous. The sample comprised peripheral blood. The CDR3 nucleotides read TGTGCCAGCAGCTTAGAGGAGCGAAAGACAGATACGCAGTATTTT. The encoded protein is CASSLEERKTDTQYF.